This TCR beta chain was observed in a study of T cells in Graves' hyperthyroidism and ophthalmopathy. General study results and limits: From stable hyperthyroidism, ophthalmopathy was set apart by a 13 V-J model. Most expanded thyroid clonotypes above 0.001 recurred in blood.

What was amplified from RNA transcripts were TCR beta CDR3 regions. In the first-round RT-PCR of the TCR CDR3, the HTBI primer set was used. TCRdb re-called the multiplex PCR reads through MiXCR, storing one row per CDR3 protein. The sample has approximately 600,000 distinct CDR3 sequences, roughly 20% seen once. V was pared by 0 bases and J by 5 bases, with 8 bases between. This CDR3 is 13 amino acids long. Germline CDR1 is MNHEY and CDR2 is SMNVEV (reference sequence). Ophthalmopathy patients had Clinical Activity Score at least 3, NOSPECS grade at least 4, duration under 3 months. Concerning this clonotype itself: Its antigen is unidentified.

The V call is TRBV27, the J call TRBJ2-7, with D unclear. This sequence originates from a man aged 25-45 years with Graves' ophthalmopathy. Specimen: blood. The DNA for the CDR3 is TGTGCCAGCAGTTTATCATGGGGAAACGAGCAGTACTTC. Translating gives CASSLSWGNEQYF.